Listed below are T cell receptor beta chains from one sample, sequenced in a study of blood T cells in healthy people across ages. MiXCR, run by TCRdb on the 5' RACE reads, gives a single entry per CDR3 protein. The repertoire holds 550,000 to 600,000 distinct CDR3 sequences, with approximately 25% as singletons. Sequenced material: blood. The receptors originated from a woman between 65 and 79 years old in good health. Each CDR3 is given with its conserved first and last residue. The D gene is left open where the match is weak. Clone size is stated in some rows and not others, as once, few, many or a class when expanded.

TRBV7-6,-,TRBJ2-3,-,CASSFMALKDTQYF,TGTGCCAGCAGCTTTATGGCCTTGAAAGATACGCAGTATTTT
TRBV7-2,TRBD1,TRBJ1-2,-,CASSARRTGVGVTF,TGTGCCAGCAGCGCCCGCAGGACAGGGGTTGGCGTCACCTTC
TRBV20-1,TRBD1,TRBJ2-3,-,CSVTDRADTQYF,TGCAGTGTTACGGACAGGGCCGATACGCAGTATTTT
TRBV10-3,-,TRBJ2-5,-,CAIKNQETQYF,TGTGCCATCAAGAACCAAGAGACCCAGTACTTC
TRBV12-3/TRBV12-4,-,TRBJ2-3,-,CASGKSFEGTDTQYF,TGTGCCAGCGGCAAAAGTTTCGAAGGGACAGATACGCAGTATTTT
TRBV20-1,-,TRBJ1-1,-,CSARAAPNTEAFF,TGCAGTGCTAGGGCAGCCCCGAACACTGAAGCTTTCTTT
TRBV29-1,-,TRBJ2-2,-,CSVERLSNTGELFF,TGCAGCGTTGAACGGCTATCGAACACCGGGGAGCTGTTTTTT
TRBV29-1,-,TRBJ1-5,-,CSVGMDTGGDQPQHF,TGCAGCGTTGGGATGGACACTGGAGGAGATCAGCCCCAGCATTTT
TRBV12-3/TRBV12-4,-,TRBJ1-1,-,CASSRTEIMNTEAFF,TGTGCCAGCAGCCGGACAGAGATCATGAACACTGAAGCTTTCTTT
TRBV11-3,-,TRBJ1-2,-,CASSLGGNQYGYTF,TGTGCCAGCAGCTTAGGAGGTAACCAGTATGGCTACACCTTC
TRBV4-3,TRBD1,TRBJ1-2,-,CASSQGQGGVTNYGYTF,TGCGCCAGCAGCCAAGGACAGGGAGGGGTAACGAACTATGGCTACACCTTC
TRBV29-1,-,TRBJ2-7,-,CSVTGGPYEQYF,TGTAGCGTTACCGGGGGCCCCTACGAGCAGTACTTC
TRBV6-2/TRBV6-3,-,TRBJ2-1,few,CASSYSSLDYNEQFF,TGTGCCAGCAGTTACTCCTCCCTGGACTACAATGAGCAGTTCTTC
TRBV7-9,TRBD1,TRBJ2-5,few,CASSATGGEETQYF,TGTGCCAGCAGCGCGACAGGGGGCGAAGAGACCCAGTACTTC
TRBV3-1,TRBD2,TRBJ2-1,-,CASSQGGLASYNEQFF,TGTGCCAGCAGCCAAGGGGGACTAGCCTCCTACAATGAGCAGTTCTTC
TRBV6-6,-,TRBJ1-1,-,CASSDPGRSPVGAFF,TGTGCCAGCAGTGACCCGGGTCGCAGCCCCGTGGGAGCTTTCTTT
TRBV20-1,-,TRBJ2-3,-,CSARVGEITDTQYF,TGCAGTGCTAGGGTTGGCGAAATCACAGATACGCAGTATTTT
TRBV12-3/TRBV12-4,TRBD1,TRBJ2-4,few,CASSDRGRGSIQYF,TGTGCCAGCAGCGACAGGGGGCGAGGTAGCATTCAGTACTTC
TRBV3-1,TRBD1,TRBJ1-2,-,CASSQDAGGYGYTF,TGTGCCAGCAGCCAAGATGCAGGGGGCTATGGCTACACCTTC
TRBV6-2/TRBV6-3,-,TRBJ2-4,few,CASSYSAGAAKNIQYF,TGTGCCAGCAGTTACTCGGCGGGGGCGGCAAAAAACATTCAGTACTTC
TRBV7-3,TRBD2,TRBJ2-1,-,CASSDLAGGYNEQFF,TGTGCCAGCAGCGACCTAGCGGGGGGATATAATGAGCAGTTCTTC
TRBV7-6,TRBD1,TRBJ1-1,few,CASSLTQGARSAFF,TGTGCCAGCAGTCTAACTCAGGGGGCGCGTTCGGCTTTCTTT
TRBV29-1,TRBD1,TRBJ1-1,-,CSAQPGQGYTEAFF,TGCAGCGCTCAACCGGGACAGGGTTACACTGAAGCTTTCTTT
TRBV20-1,-,TRBJ2-1,-,CSAIQPSGPPYNEQFF,TGCAGTGCTATCCAACCGAGCGGGCCGCCCTACAATGAGCAGTTCTTC
TRBV5-1,TRBD2,TRBJ2-3,few,CASRYGTSAFTDTQYF,TGCGCCAGCAGATACGGGACTAGCGCGTTCACAGATACGCAGTATTTT
TRBV9,TRBD1,TRBJ2-7,few,CASSEGQGLYEQYF,TGTGCCAGCAGCGAAGGACAGGGCCTTTACGAGCAGTACTTC
TRBV20-1,-,TRBJ1-1,-,CSSGTTSANTEAFF,TGCAGTTCCGGGACAACCAGCGCGAACACTGAAGCTTTCTTT
TRBV7-8,TRBD2,TRBJ2-1,few,CASSFRDYDNEQFF,TGTGCCAGCAGCTTCCGGGACTACGACAATGAGCAGTTCTTC
TRBV3-1,-,TRBJ2-1,-,CASRDSKGANEQFF,TGTGCCAGCAGAGACAGTAAAGGAGCCAATGAGCAGTTCTTC
TRBV20-1,TRBD1,TRBJ1-1,few,CSARPGQVEAFF,TGCAGTGCTAGACCGGGACAGGTTGAAGCTTTCTTT
TRBV7-2,TRBD1,TRBJ1-3,-,CASSIPTGGNTIYF,TGTGCCAGCAGCATCCCGACAGGGGGGAACACCATATATTTT
TRBV18,TRBD1,TRBJ1-3,-,CASSPETGWGNTIYF,TGTGCCAGCTCACCGGAGACAGGGTGGGGAAACACCATATATTTT
TRBV6-6,-,TRBJ1-1,-,CASSSGIPGNTEAFF,TGTGCCAGCAGTTCCGGGATTCCAGGAAACACTGAAGCTTTCTTT
TRBV29-1,-,TRBJ2-3,few,CSVGGGVGDTQYF,TGCAGCGTTGGAGGCGGGGTCGGGGATACGCAGTATTTT
TRBV6-2/TRBV6-3,TRBD1,TRBJ1-1,few,CAAWSDRGRDTEAFF,TGTGCCGCTTGGTCAGACAGGGGCAGGGACACTGAAGCTTTCTTT
TRBV18,-,TRBJ1-1,few,CASSPQGGVGNTEAFF,TGTGCCAGCTCACCACAGGGAGGGGTAGGGAACACTGAAGCTTTCTTT
TRBV20-1,-,TRBJ1-2,-,CSARNEGYGGYTF,TGCAGTGCTAGAAATGAGGGGTACGGTGGCTACACCTTC
TRBV24-1,-,TRBJ2-3,-,CATGMSGTDTQYF,TGTGCCACGGGTATGAGCGGAACAGATACGCAGTATTTT
TRBV7-2,-,TRBJ2-3,few,CASSSRGYTQYF,TGTGCCAGCAGCTCACGGGGGTATACGCAGTATTTT
TRBV5-1,-,TRBJ2-2,few,CASSLSNPSDTGELFF,TGCGCCAGCAGCTTGAGTAACCCATCGGACACCGGGGAGCTGTTTTTT
TRBV6-1,-,TRBJ2-4,few,CASSEWRPLAKNIQYF,TGTGCCAGCAGTGAATGGAGACCCCTAGCCAAAAACATTCAGTACTTC
TRBV6-5,TRBD1,TRBJ1-2,-,CASSYSWTGHNYGYTF,TGTGCCAGCAGTTACTCGTGGACAGGGCATAACTATGGCTACACCTTC
TRBV2,TRBD1,TRBJ2-3,few,CASRTGSTDTQYF,TGTGCCAGCAGGACAGGGAGTACAGATACGCAGTATTTT
TRBV2,-,TRBJ1-5,-,CASSARGGHQPQHF,TGTGCCAGCAGTGCTAGGGGAGGGCACCAGCCCCAGCATTTT
TRBV7-9,TRBD1,TRBJ2-7,-,CASSLLTGGDEQYF,TGTGCCAGCAGCCTATTGACAGGGGGGGACGAGCAGTACTTC
TRBV5-1,-,TRBJ1-5,few,CASSREVDQPQHF,TGCGCCAGCAGCAGGGAGGTTGATCAGCCCCAGCATTTT
TRBV7-9,-,TRBJ2-7,few,CASSLGYGGISSYEQYF,TGTGCCAGCAGCTTAGGCTATGGCGGGATTAGCTCCTACGAGCAGTACTTC
TRBV5-1,-,TRBJ1-4,-,CASSPAGGSNEKLFF,TGCGCCAGCAGCCCGGCCGGGGGAAGTAATGAAAAACTGTTTTTT
TRBV5-1,TRBD1,TRBJ2-5,-,CASSRIDRGSSLQETQYF,TGCGCCAGCAGCCGCATCGACAGGGGGTCGTCACTTCAAGAGACCCAGTACTTC
TRBV20-1,TRBD2,TRBJ2-5,-,CSAGRGGIETQYF,TGCAGTGCTGGAAGGGGAGGGATAGAGACCCAGTACTTC
TRBV12-5,-,TRBJ2-3,-,CASGFGGTDTQYF,TGTGCTAGTGGTTTTGGGGGGACAGATACGCAGTATTTT